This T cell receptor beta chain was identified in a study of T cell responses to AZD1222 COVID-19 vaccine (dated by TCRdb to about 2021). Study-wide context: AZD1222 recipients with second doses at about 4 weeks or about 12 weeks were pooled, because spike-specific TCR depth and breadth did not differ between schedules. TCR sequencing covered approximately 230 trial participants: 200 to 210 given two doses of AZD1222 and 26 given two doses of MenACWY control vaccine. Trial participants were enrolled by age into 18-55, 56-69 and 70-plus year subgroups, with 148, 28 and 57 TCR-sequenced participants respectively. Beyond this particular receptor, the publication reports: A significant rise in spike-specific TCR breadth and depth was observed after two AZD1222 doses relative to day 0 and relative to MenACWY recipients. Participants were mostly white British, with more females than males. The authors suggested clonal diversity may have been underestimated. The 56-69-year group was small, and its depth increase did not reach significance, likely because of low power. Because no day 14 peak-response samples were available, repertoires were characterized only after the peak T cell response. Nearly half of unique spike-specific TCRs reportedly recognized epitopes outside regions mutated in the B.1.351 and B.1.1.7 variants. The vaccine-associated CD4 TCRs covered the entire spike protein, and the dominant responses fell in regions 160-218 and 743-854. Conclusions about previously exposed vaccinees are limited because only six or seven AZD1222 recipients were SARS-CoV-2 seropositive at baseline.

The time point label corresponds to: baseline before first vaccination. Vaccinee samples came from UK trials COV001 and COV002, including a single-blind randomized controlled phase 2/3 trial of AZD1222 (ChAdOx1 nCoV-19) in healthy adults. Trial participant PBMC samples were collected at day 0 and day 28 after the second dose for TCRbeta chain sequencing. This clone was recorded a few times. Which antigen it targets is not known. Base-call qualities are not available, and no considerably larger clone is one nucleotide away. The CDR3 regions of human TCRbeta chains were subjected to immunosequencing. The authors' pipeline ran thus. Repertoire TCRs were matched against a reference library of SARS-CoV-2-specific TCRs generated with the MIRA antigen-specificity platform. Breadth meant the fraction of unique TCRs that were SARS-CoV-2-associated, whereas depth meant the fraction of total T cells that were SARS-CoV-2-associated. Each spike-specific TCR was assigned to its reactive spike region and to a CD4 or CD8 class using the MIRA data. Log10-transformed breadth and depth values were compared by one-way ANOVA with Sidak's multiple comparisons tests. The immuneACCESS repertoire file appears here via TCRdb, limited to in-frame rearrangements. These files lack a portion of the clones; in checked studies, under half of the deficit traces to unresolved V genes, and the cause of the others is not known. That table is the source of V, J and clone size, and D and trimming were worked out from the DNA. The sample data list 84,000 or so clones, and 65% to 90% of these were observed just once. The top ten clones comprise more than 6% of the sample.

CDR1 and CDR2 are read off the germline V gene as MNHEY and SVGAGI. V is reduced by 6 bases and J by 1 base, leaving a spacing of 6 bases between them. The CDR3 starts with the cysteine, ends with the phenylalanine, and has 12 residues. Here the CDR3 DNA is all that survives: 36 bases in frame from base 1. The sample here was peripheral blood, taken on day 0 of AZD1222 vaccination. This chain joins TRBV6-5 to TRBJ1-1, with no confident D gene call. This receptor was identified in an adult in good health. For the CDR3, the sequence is CASSRQNTEAFF. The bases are TGTGCCAGCAGCCGACAGAACACTGAAGCTTTCTTT.